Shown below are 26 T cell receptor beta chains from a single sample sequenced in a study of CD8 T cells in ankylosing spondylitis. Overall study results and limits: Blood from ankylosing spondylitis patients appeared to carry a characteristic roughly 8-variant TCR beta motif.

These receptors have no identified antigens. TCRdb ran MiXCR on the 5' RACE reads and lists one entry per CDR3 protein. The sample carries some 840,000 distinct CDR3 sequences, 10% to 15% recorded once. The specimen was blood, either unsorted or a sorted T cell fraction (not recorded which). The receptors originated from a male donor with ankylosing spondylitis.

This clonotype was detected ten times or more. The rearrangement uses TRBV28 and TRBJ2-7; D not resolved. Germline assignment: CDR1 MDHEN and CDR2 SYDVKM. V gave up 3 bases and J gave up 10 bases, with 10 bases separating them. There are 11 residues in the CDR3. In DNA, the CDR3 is TGTGCCAGCAGTTTTAGGTCGAAACAGTACTTC. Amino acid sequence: CASSFRSKQYF.

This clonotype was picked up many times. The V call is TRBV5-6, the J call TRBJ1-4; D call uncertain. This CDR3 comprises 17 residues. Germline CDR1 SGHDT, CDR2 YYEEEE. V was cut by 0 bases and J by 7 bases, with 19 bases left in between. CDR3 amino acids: CASSLDDTPSSREKLFF. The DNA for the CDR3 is TGTGCCAGCAGCTTGGACGATACCCCGTCGTCGCGTGAAAAACTGTTTTTT. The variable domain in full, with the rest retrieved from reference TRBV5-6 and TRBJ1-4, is DAGVTQSPTHLIKTRGQQVTLRCSPKSGHDTVSWYQQALGQGPQFIFQYYEEEERQRGNFPDRFSGHQFPNYSSELNVNALLLGDSALYLCASSLDDTPSSREKLFFGSGTQLSVL.

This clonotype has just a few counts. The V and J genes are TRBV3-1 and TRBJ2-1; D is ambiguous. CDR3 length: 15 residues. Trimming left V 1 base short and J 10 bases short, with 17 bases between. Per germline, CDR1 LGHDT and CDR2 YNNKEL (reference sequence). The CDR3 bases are TGTGCCAGCAGCCAAGGCCCTATTCCAGGAAAAGAGCAGTTCTTC. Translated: CASSQGPIPGKEQFF.

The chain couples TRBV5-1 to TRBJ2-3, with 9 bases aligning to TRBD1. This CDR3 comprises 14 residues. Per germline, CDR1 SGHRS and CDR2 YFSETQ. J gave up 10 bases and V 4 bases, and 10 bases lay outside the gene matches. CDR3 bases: TGCGCCAGCAGCCCAGGACAGGGGTCGATCGCGCAGTATTTT. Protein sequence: CASSPGQGSIAQYF.

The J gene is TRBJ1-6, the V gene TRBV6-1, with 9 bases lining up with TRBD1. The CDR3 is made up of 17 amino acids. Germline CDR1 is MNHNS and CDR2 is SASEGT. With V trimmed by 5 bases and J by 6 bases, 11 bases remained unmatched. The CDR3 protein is CASSSGFGQGSNSPLHF. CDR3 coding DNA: TGTGCCAGCAGTAGCGGGTTCGGACAGGGGTCTAATTCACCCCTCCACTTT.

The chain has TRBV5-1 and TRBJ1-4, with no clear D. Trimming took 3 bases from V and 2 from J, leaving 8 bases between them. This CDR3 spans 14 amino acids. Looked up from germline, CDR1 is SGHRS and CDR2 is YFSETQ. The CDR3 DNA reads TGCGCCAGCAGCTATTGGGCCACTAATGAAAAACTGTTTTTT. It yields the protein CASSYWATNEKLFF.

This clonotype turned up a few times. The CDR3 bases are TGTGCCAGCAGTCCCGGTCCCCGGGGACTCTACGAGCAGTACTTC. It translates to CASSPGPRGLYEQYF. The chain joins TRBV28 to TRBJ2-7, with D possibly being TRBD2 (6 bases). CDR1 is MDHEN, CDR2 SYDVKM, per germline. Trimming cost V 5 bases and J 3 bases, with 17 bases left between them. The CDR3 runs 15 residues. Full variable domain (missing parts from reference TRBV28 and TRBJ2-7): DVKVTQSSRYLVKRTGEKVFLECVQDMDHENMFWYRQDPGLGLRLIYFSYDVKMKEKGDIPEGYSVSREKKERFSLILESASTNQTSMYLCASSPGPRGLYEQYFGPGTRLTVT.

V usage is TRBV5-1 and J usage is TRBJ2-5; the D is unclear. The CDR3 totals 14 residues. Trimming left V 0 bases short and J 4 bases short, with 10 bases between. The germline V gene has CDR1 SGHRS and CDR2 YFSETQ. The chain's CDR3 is CASSLVTTAETQYF. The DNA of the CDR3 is TGCGCCAGCAGCTTGGTAACCACTGCAGAGACCCAGTACTTC.

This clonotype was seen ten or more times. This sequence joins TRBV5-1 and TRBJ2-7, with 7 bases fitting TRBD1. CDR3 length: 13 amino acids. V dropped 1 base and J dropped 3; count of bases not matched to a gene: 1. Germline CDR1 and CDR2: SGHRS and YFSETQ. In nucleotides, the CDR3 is TGCGCCAGCAGCTTGAGGGGGCACTACGAGCAGTACTTC. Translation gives CASSLRGHYEQYF. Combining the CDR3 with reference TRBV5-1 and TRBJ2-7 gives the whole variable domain KAGVTQTPRYLIKTRGQQVTLSCSPISGHRSVSWYQQTPGQGLQFLFEYFSETQRNKGNFPGRFSGRQFSNSRSEMNVSTLELGDSALYLCASSLRGHYEQYFGPGTRLTVT.

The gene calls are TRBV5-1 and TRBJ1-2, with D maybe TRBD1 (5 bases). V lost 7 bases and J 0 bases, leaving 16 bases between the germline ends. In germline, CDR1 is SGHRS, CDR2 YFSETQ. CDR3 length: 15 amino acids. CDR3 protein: CASRWSTEPNYGYTF. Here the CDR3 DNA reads TGCGCCAGCCGTTGGTCGACAGAACCTAACTATGGCTACACCTTC.

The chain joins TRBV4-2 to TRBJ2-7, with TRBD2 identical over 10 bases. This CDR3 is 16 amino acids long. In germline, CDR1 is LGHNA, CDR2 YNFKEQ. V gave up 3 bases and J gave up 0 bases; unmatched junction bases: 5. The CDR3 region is CASSQGLARSSYEQYF. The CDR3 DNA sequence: TGTGCCAGCAGCCAGGGACTAGCGCGGAGCTCCTACGAGCAGTACTTC.

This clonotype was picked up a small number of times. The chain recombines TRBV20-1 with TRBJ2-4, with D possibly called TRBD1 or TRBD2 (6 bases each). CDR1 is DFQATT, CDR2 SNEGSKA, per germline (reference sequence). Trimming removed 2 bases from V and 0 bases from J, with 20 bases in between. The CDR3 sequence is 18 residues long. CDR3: CSARMTGFRGLAKNIQYF. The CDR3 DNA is TGCAGTGCTAGAATGACAGGCTTCAGGGGACTAGCCAAAAACATTCAGTACTTC.

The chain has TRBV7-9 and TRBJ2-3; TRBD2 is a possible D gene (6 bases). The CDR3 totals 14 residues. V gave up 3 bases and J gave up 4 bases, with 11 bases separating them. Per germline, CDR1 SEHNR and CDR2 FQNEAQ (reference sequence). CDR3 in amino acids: CASSFGGQADTQYF. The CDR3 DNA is TGTGCCAGCAGCTTTGGAGGGCAGGCAGATACGCAGTATTTT.

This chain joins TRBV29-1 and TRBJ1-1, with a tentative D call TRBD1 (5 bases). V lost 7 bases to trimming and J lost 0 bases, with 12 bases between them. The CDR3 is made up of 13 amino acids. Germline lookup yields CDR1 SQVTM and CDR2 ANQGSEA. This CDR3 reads CSAGTNLNTEAFF. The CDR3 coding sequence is TGCAGCGCCGGGACGAACTTGAACACTGAAGCTTTCTTT.

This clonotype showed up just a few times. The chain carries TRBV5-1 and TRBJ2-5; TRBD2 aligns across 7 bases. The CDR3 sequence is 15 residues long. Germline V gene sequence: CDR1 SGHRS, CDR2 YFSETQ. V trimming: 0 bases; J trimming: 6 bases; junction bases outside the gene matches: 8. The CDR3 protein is CASSLGAGRIQTQYF. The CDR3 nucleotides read TGCGCCAGCAGCTTGGGAGCGGGAAGGATACAGACCCAGTACTTC.

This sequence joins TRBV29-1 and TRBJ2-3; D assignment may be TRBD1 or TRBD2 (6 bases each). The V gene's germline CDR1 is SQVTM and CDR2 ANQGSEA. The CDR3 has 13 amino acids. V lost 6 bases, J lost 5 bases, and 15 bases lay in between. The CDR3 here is CSVLGGPIDTQYF. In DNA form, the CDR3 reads TGCAGCGTCTTGGGGGGCCCCATAGATACGCAGTATTTT.

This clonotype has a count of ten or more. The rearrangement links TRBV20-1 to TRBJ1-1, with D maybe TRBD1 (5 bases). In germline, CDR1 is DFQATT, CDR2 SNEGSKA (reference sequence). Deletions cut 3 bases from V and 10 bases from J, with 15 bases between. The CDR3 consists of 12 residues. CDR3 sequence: CSARGMQGPAFF. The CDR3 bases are TGCAGTGCTAGGGGCATGCAGGGCCCAGCTTTCTTT.

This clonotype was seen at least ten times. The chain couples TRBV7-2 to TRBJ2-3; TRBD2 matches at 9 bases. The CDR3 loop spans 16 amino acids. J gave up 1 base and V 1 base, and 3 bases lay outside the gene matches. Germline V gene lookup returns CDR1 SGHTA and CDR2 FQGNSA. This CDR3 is CASSLVSGSGTDTQYF. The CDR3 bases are TGTGCCAGCAGCTTAGTTAGCGGGAGTGGCACAGATACGCAGTATTTT.

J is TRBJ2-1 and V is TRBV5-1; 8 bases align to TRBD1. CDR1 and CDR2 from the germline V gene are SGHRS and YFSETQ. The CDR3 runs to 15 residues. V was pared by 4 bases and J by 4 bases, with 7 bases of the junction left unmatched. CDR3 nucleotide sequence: TGCGCCAGCAGCGGTGGGACAGGCGGGTACAATGAGCAGTTCTTC. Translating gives CASSGGTGGYNEQFF. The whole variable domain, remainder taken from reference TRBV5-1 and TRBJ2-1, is KAGVTQTPRYLIKTRGQQVTLSCSPISGHRSVSWYQQTPGQGLQFLFEYFSETQRNKGNFPGRFSGRQFSNSRSEMNVSTLELGDSALYLCASSGGTGGYNEQFFGPGTRLTVL.

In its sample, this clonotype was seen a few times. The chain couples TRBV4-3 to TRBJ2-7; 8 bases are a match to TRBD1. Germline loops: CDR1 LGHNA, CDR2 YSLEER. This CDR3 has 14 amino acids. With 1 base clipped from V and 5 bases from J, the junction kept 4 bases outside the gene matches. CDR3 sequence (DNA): TGCGCCAGCAGCCAAGTGCACAGGGGGAACGAGCAGTACTTC. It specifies CASSQVHRGNEQYF.

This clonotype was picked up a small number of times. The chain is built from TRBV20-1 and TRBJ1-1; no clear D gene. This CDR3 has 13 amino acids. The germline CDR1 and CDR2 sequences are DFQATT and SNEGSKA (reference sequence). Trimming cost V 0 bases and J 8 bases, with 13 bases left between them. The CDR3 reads CSARDPLDREAFF. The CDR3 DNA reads TGCAGTGCTAGAGACCCTCTTGATAGAGAAGCTTTCTTT.

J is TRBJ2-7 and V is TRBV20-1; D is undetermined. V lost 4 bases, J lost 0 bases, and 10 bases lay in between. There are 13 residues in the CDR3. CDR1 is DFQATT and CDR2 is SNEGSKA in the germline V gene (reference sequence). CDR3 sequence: CSANVLRSYEQYF. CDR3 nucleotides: TGCAGTGCTAATGTTCTCCGCTCCTACGAGCAGTACTTC.

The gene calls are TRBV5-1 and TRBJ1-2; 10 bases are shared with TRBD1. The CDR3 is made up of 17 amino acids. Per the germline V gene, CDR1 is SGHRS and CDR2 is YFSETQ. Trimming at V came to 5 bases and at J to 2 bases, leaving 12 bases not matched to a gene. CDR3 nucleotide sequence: TGCGCCAGCAGAGAGACAACCGGGACAGGGGTAAACTATGGCTACACCTTC. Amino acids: CASRETTGTGVNYGYTF.

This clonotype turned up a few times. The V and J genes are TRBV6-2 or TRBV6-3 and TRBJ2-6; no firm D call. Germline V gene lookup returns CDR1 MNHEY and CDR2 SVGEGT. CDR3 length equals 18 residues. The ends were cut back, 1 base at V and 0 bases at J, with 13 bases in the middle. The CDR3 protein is CASSYLGNIRSGANVLTF. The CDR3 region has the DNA TGTGCCAGCAGTTACTTGGGCAACATTCGCTCTGGGGCCAACGTCCTGACTTTC.

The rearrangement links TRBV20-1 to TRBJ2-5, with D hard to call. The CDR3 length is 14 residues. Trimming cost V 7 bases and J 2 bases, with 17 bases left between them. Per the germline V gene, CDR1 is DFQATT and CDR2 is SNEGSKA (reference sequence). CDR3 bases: TGCAGTGGGATAGACTCCTCAGATCAAGAGACCCAGTACTTC. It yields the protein CSGIDSSDQETQYF.

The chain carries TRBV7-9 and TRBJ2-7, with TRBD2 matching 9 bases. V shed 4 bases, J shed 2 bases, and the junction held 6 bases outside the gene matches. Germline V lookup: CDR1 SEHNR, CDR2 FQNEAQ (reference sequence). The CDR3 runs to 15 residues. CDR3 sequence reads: CASSSAGGRTYEQYF. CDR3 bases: TGTGCCAGCAGCTCAGCGGGGGGCAGAACCTACGAGCAGTACTTC.